Below, 16 T cell receptor beta chains from the same sample are listed, as sequenced in a study of CXCR3-negative and CXCR3-positive naive CD8 T cells. In preparing the TRB cDNA libraries, 5' RACE with UMI labels was used. With the 5' RACE reads reprocessed, TCRdb shows one record per CDR3 protein and no DNA. The sample includes approximately 40,000 distinct CDR3 sequences. The specimen sequenced was memory CD8+ T cells from blood. The source of these receptors is a human donor in good health. Some clones in this sample may be carry-over from other donors' samples.

The CDR3 sequence: CASTPRDLGETQYF. The chain couples TRBV2 to TRBJ2-5; TCRdb selects TRBD2, and the lack of DNA leaves this call unchecked. Germline values: CDR1 SNHLY, CDR2 FYNNEI. The CDR3 runs to 14 residues. The full variable domain, in which reference TRBV2 and TRBJ2-5 provide the parts outside the CDR3, is EPEVTQTPSHQVTQMGQEVILRCVPISNHLYFYWYRQILGQKVEFLVSFYNNEISEKSEIFDDQFSVERPDGSNFTLKIRSTKLEDSAMYFCASTPRDLGETQYFGPGTRLLVL.

The rearrangement links TRBV20-1 to TRBJ2-7; the TCRdb D gene call, TRBD2, has no DNA to confirm it. Per germline, CDR1 DFQATT and CDR2 SNEGSKA (reference sequence). This CDR3 region has 12 residues. CDR3 protein: CSARGEGGEQYF.

The chain joins TRBV28 to TRBJ2-7; the TCRdb call, TRBD1, lacks DNA for checking. Germline V gene sequence: CDR1 MDHEN, CDR2 SYDVKM. This CDR3 is built from 15 residues. CDR3: CASSLTGTSSYEQYF.

The rearrangement joins TRBV28 to TRBJ1-5; no DNA is available, so the TRBD1 call from TCRdb remains unchecked. Germline V CDR1 and CDR2: MDHEN, SYDVKM. The CDR3 runs to 14 residues. The chain's CDR3 is CASRNPGGNQPQHF.

J is TRBJ2-5 and V is TRBV4-3; the TRBD2 assignment by TCRdb is unverifiable without DNA. The CDR3 sequence is 15 residues long. The V gene's germline CDR1 is LGHNA and CDR2 YSLEER. Here the CDR3 reads CASSRSSGVGETQYF.

Frequency places this clonotype as medium-sized. This chain joins TRBV6-2 or TRBV6-3 and TRBJ2-7; TCRdb proposes TRBD1, but this gene call is untestable without DNA. Germline CDR1 reads MNHEY; CDR2 reads SVGEGT. This CDR3 has 14 amino acids. This chain's CDR3 is CASSPLGPPNEQYF.

The V and J genes are TRBV7-3 and TRBJ2-1; the TCRdb D gene call, TRBD1, has no DNA to confirm it. Germline assignment: CDR1 SGHTA and CDR2 FQGTGA. This CDR3 contains 15 residues. CDR3 sequence reads: CASSFGKGAVNEQFF.

The V and J genes are TRBV29-1 and TRBJ1-2. Germline CDR1 and CDR2: SQVTM and ANQGSEA. The CDR3 is 14 amino acids. The CDR3: CSVVDREVNYGYTF.

The chain joins TRBV6-5 to TRBJ2-7. The CDR3 has 13 amino acids. Per germline, CDR1 MNHEY and CDR2 SVGAGI. CDR3 in amino acids: CASSLNSNYEQYF.

The V call is TRBV5-5, the J call TRBJ2-7; as DNA is missing, the TRBD1 call by TCRdb cannot be tested. This CDR3 contains 15 residues. Germline V gives CDR1 SGHKS, CDR2 YYEKEE (reference sequence). CDR3 sequence reads: CASSLYITGSYEQYF.

The chain joins TRBV4-2 to TRBJ2-1. Germline CDR1 reads LGHNA; CDR2 reads YNFKEQ. The CDR3 covers 15 residues. CDR3 region: CASNKELGAYNEQFF.

This chain links TRBV4-3 with TRBJ2-7. The germline CDR1 and CDR2 sequences are LGHNA and YSLEER. CDR3 length: 14 residues. The CDR3 sequence is CASSQDGSSYEQYF.

V gene TRBV27 combines with J gene TRBJ2-7; TCRdb lists TRBD2, though no DNA is available to test this call. This CDR3 region has 15 residues. In germline, CDR1 is MNHEY, CDR2 SMNVEV (reference sequence). The CDR3 loop is CASRPSPGGRYEQYF.

The chain joins TRBV6-2 or TRBV6-3 to TRBJ2-5; TCRdb lists TRBD1, though no DNA is available to test this call. CDR1 is MNHEY and CDR2 is SVGEGT in the germline V gene. The CDR3 covers 14 residues. The CDR3 loop reads CASSAGTEQETQYF.

The rearrangement links TRBV28 to TRBJ2-7. The CDR3 runs to 12 residues. The germline V gene has CDR1 MDHEN and CDR2 SYDVKM. CDR3 residues: CASSLFRDEQYF. Combining the CDR3 with reference TRBV28 and TRBJ2-7 gives the whole variable domain DVKVTQSSRYLVKRTGEKVFLECVQDMDHENMFWYRQDPGLGLRLIYFSYDVKMKEKGDIPEGYSVSREKKERFSLILESASTNQTSMYLCASSLFRDEQYFGPGTRLTVT.

J is TRBJ1-1 and V is TRBV29-1. The length of the CDR3 is 14 residues. The germline V gene encodes CDR1 SQVTM and CDR2 ANQGSEA. This CDR3 is CSVGWSRVNTEAFF.